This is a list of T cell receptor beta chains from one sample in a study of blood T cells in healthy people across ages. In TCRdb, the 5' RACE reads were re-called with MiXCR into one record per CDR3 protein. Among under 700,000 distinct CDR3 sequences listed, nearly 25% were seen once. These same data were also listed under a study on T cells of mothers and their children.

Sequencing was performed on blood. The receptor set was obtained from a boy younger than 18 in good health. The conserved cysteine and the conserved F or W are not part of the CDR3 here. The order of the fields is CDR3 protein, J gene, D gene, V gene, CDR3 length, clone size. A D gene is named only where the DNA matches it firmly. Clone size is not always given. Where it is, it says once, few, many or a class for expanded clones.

CDR3: ASNIRGWKLAGYNEQF; J: TRBJ2-1; D: TRBD2; V: TRBV4-3; length: 16; size: -
CDR3: ASSTGQGHYEQY; J: TRBJ2-7; D: TRBD1; V: TRBV7-8; length: 12; size: -
CDR3: ASSLERGGTEAF; J: TRBJ1-1; D: -; V: TRBV13; length: 12; size: -
CDR3: SAEDREPLSYEQF; J: TRBJ2-1; D: -; V: TRBV20-1; length: 13; size: many
CDR3: ASSQDLGGPTNEKLF; J: TRBJ1-4; D: -; V: TRBV4-3; length: 15; size: few
CDR3: ASQSGTQY; J: TRBJ2-5; D: -; V: TRBV2; length: 8; size: many
CDR3: ASSRRVRPTEAF; J: TRBJ1-1; D: -; V: TRBV5-6; length: 12; size: -
CDR3: ASSSYGQGLNEQY; J: -; D: TRBD1; V: TRBV7-2; length: 13; size: -
CDR3: ASNPGQGSRMETQY; J: TRBJ2-5; D: TRBD1; V: TRBV6-2/TRBV6-3; length: 14; size: -
CDR3: ASSPTGSTNEKLF; J: TRBJ1-4; D: -; V: TRBV11-2; length: 13; size: few
CDR3: ASSLILPGQGNQPQH; J: TRBJ1-5; D: TRBD1; V: TRBV28; length: 15; size: -
CDR3: ASSPFPGRQETQY; J: TRBJ2-5; D: -; V: TRBV28; length: 13; size: few
CDR3: ASSSSHGGEVNNEQF; J: -; D: TRBD2; V: TRBV7-8; length: 15; size: few
CDR3: ASSLSQQHIKTYEQY; J: TRBJ2-7; D: -; V: TRBV12-3/TRBV12-4; length: 15; size: -
CDR3: ASSLLAGRVETQY; J: -; D: -; V: TRBV7-2; length: 13; size: -
CDR3: ASSQGETSSYNSPLH; J: TRBJ1-6; D: -; V: TRBV4-3; length: 15; size: -
CDR3: SAREVVGVGF; J: TRBJ2-1; D: -; V: TRBV20-1; length: 10; size: -
CDR3: SGGGTGSGTDTQY; J: TRBJ2-3; D: TRBD1; V: TRBV29-1; length: 13; size: few
CDR3: ASSFRGNQPQH; J: TRBJ1-5; D: -; V: TRBV27; length: 11; size: -
CDR3: AISGQGWENTEAF; J: TRBJ1-1; D: TRBD1; V: TRBV10-3; length: 13; size: -
CDR3: SVKASMDQETQY; J: TRBJ2-5; D: -; V: TRBV29-1; length: 12; size: few
CDR3: ASSQGYGTYEQY; J: -; D: -; V: TRBV6-5; length: 12; size: -
CDR3: ASSQGQGVSGNTIY; J: TRBJ1-3; D: TRBD1; V: TRBV4-3; length: 14; size: -
CDR3: ASSKDRESWGYNEQF; J: TRBJ2-1; D: TRBD1; V: TRBV5-1; length: 15; size: few